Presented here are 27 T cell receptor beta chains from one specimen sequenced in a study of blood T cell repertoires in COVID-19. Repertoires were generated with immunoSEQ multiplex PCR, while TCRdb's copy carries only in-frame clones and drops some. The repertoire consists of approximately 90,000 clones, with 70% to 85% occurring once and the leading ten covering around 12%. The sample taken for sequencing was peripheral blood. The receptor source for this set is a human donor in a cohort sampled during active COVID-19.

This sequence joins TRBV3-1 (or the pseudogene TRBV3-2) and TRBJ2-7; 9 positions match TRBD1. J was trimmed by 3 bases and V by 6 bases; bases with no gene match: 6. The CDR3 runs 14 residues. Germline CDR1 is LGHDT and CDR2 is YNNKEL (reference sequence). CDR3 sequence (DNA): TGTGCCAGCAGGCCGGGACAGGGTCTCTACGAGCAGTACTTC. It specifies CASRPGQGLYEQYF.

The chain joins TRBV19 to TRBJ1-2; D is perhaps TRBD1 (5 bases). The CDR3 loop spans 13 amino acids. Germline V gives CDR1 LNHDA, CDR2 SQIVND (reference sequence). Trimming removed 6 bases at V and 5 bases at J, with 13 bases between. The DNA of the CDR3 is TGTGCCAGTAGCATACCTCCAGGGTATGGCTACACCTTC. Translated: CASSIPPGYGYTF. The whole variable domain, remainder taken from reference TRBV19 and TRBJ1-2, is DGGITQSPKYLFRKEGQNVTLSCEQNLNHDAMYWYRQDPGQGLRLIYYSQIVNDFQKGDIAEGYSVSREKKESFPLTVTSAQKNPTAFYLCASSIPPGYGYTFGSGTRLTVV.

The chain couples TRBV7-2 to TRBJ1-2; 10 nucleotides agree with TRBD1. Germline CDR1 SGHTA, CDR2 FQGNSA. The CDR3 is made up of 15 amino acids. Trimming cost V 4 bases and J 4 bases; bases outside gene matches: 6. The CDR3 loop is CASSYPGQGVYGYTF. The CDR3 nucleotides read TGTGCCAGCAGCTACCCCGGACAGGGGGTCTATGGCTACACCTTC.

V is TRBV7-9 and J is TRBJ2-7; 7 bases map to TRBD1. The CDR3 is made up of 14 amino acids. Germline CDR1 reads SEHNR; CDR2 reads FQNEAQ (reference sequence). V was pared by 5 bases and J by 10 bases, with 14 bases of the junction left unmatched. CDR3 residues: CASSRGGLTQIQYF. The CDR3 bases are TGTGCCAGCAGCCGAGGGGGCTTAACGCAGATTCAGTACTTC.

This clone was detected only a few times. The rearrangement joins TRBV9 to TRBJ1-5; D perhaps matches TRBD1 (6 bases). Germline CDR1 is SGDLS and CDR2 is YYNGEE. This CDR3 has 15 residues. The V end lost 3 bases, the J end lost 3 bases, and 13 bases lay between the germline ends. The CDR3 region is CASSDKDSHNQPQHF. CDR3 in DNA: TGTGCCAGCAGCGACAAGGACAGTCACAATCAGCCCCAGCATTTT. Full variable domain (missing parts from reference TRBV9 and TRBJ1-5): DSGVTQTPKHLITATGQRVTLRCSPRSGDLSVYWYQQSLDQGLQFLIQYYNGEERAKGNILERFSAQQFPDLHSELNLSSLELGDSALYFCASSDKDSHNQPQHFGDGTRLSIL.

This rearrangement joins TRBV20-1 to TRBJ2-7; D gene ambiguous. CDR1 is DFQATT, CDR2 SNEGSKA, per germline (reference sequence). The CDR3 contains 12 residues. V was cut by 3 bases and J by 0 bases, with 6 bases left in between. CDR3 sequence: CSASPHSYEQYF. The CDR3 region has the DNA TGCAGTGCTAGTCCCCACTCCTACGAGCAGTACTTC.

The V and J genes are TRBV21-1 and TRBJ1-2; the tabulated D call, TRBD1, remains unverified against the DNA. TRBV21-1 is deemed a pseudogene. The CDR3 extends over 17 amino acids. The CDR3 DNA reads TGTGCCAGCAGCGGCCGGGACAGCCCTATTACAATTACCAACTACACCTTC. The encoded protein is CASSGRDSPITITNYTF.

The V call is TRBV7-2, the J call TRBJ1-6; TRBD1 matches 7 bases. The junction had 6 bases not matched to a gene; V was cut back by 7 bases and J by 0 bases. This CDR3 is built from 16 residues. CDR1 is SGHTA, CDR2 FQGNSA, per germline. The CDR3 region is CASTLDRSSYNSPLHF. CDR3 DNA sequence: TGTGCCAGCACCTTGGACAGGAGCTCCTATAATTCACCCCTCCACTTT.

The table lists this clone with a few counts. The CDR3 DNA is TGTGCCAGCAGCTCTAACACCGGGGCGGGGGTAACTGAAGCTTTCTTT. This codes for CASSSNTGAGVTEAFF. The chain is built from TRBV6-2 or TRBV6-3 and TRBJ1-1, with D tentatively TRBD1 (5 bases). The V end lost 6 bases, the J end lost 5 bases, and 22 bases lay between the germline ends. From germline, CDR1 is MNHEY and CDR2 SVGEGT. CDR3 length: 16 amino acids.

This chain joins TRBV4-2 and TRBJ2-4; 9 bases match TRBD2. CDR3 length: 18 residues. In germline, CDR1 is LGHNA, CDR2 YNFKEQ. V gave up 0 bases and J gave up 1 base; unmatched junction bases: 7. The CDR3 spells CASSQERHSGRAKNIQYF. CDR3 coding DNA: TGTGCCAGCAGCCAAGAGAGACACAGCGGGAGGGCCAAAAACATTCAGTACTTC.

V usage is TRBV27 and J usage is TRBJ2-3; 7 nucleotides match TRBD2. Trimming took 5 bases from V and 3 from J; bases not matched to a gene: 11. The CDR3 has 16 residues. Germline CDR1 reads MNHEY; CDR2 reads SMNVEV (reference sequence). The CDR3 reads CASSPSAGETTDTQYF. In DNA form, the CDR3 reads TGTGCCAGCAGTCCCTCGGCGGGAGAAACGACAGATACGCAGTATTTT.

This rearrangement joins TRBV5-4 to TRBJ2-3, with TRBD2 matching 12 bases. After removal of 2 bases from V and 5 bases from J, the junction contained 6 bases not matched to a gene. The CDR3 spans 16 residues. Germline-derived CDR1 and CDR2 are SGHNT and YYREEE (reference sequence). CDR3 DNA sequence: TGTGCCAGCAGCTTCGGCCTAGCGGGAGGGGGAGATACGCAGTATTTT. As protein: CASSFGLAGGGDTQYF.

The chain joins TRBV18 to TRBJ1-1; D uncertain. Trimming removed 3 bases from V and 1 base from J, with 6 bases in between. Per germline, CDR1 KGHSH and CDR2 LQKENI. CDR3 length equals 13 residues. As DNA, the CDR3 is TGTGCCAGCTCACCGGGGAGGAACACTGAAGCTTTCTTT. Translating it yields CASSPGRNTEAFF.

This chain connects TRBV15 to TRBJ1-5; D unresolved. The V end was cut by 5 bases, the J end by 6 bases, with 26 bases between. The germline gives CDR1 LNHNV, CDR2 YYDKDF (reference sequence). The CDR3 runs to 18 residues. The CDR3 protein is CATSPRGQVESSSQPQHF. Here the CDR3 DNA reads TGTGCCACCAGCCCCCGCGGGCAGGTTGAGAGTAGTAGTCAGCCCCAGCATTTT.

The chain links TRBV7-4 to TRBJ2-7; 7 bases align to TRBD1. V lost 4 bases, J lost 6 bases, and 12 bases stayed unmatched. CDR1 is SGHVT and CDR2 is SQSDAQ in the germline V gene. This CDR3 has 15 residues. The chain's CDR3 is CASSSPPRGQTEQYF. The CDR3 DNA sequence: TGTGCCAGCAGCTCCCCCCCCCGGGGACAGACCGAGCAGTACTTC.

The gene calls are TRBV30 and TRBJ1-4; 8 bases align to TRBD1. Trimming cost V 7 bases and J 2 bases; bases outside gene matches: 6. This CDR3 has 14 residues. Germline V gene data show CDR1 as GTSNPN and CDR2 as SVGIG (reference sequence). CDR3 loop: CASLRQGTNEKLFF. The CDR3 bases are TGTGCCTCTTTAAGACAGGGGACTAATGAAAAACTGTTTTTT.

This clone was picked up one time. The CDR3: CASSTSMDSLNTEAFF. The DNA for the CDR3 is TGTGCCAGCAGCACCTCGATGGACAGTCTGAACACTGAAGCTTTCTTT. The chain combines TRBV6-2 or TRBV6-3 with TRBJ1-1; tentatively, D is TRBD1 (6 bases). This CDR3 is built from 16 residues. Germline-derived CDR1 and CDR2 are MNHEY and SVGEGT. Trimming cost V 6 bases and J 0 bases, with 17 bases left between them.

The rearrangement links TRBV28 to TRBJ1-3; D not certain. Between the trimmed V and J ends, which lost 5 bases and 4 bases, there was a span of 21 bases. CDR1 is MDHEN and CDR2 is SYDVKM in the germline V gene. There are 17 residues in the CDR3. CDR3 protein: CASSPPGPGILGNTIYF. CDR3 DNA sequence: TGTGCCAGCAGTCCCCCAGGCCCCGGGATACTAGGAAACACCATATATTTT.

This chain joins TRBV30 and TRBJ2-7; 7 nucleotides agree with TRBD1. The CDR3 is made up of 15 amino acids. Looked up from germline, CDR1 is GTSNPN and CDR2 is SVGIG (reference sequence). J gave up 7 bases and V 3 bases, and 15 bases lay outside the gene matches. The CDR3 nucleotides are TGTGCCTGGAGGCACTACAGGGGATCCCCGGCAGAGCAGTACTTC. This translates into CAWRHYRGSPAEQYF.

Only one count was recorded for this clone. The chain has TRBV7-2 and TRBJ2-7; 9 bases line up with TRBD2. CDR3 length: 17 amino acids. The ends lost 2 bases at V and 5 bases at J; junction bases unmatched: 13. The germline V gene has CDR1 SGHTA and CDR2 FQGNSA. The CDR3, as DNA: TGTGCCAGCAGCTTATATTTGCGGGGGGGTCCTTTGGACGAGCAGTACTTC. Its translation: CASSLYLRGGPLDEQYF.

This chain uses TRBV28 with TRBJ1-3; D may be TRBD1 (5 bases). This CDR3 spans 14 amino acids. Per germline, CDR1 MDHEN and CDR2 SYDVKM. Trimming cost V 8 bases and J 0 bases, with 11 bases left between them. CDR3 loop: CASRSQGSGNTIYF. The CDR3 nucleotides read TGTGCCAGCCGCTCGCAGGGCTCTGGAAACACCATATATTTT.

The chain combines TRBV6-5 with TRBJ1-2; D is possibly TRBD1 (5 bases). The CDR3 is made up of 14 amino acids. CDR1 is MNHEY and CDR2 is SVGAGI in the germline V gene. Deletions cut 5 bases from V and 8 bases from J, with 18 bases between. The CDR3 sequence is CASSSRAPRSGYTF. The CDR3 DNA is TGTGCCAGCAGTAGCAGGGCACCCCGTAGCGGCTACACCTTC.

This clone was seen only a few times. CDR3 in amino acids: CAISAERETQYF. CDR3 coding DNA: TGTGCCATCAGTGCTGAGAGGGAGACCCAGTACTTC. The V gene is TRBV10-3, the J gene TRBJ2-5; D uncertain. Germline V gene data show CDR1 as ENHRY and CDR2 as SYGVKD. The CDR3 covers 12 residues. Trimming shortened V by 4 bases and J by 5 bases, and 8 bases separated the two germline ends.

CDR3 DNA sequence: TGTGCCAGCAGCCAGATTACAGGCGTCTATAATTCACCCCTCCACTTT. Translating it yields CASSQITGVYNSPLHF. This chain uses TRBV14 with TRBJ1-6, with D possibly matching TRBD1 (5 bases). V was trimmed by 3 bases and J by 3 bases, leaving 12 bases between them. This CDR3 has 16 amino acids. Per the germline V gene, CDR1 is SGHDN and CDR2 is FVKESK. Full variable domain (remainder filled in from reference TRBV14 and TRBJ1-6): EAGVTQFPSHSVIEKGQTVTLRCDPISGHDNLYWYRRVMGKEIKFLLHFVKESKQDESGMPNNRFLAERTGGTYSTLKVQPAELEDSGVYFCASSQITGVYNSPLHFGNGTRLTVT.

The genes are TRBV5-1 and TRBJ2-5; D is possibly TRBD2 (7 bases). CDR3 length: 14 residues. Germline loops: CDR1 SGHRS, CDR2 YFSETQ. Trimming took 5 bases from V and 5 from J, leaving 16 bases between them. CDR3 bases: TGCGCCAGCAGATCCCCCGGGGGGCCGGAGACCCAGTACTTC. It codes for CASRSPGGPETQYF.

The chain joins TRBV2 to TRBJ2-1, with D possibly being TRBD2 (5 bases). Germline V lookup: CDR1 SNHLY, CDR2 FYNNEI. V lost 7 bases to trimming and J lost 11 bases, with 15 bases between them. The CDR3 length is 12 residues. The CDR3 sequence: CASTPTNSQQFF. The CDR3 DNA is TGTGCCAGCACCCCGACTAACTCCCAGCAGTTCTTC.

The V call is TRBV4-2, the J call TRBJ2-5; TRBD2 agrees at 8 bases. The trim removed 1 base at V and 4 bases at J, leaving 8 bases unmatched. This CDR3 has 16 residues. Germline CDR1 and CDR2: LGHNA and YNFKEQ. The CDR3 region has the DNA TGTGCCAGCAGCCAAGGGGCCAGCGGGAGTCGAGAGACCCAGTACTTC. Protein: CASSQGASGSRETQYF.